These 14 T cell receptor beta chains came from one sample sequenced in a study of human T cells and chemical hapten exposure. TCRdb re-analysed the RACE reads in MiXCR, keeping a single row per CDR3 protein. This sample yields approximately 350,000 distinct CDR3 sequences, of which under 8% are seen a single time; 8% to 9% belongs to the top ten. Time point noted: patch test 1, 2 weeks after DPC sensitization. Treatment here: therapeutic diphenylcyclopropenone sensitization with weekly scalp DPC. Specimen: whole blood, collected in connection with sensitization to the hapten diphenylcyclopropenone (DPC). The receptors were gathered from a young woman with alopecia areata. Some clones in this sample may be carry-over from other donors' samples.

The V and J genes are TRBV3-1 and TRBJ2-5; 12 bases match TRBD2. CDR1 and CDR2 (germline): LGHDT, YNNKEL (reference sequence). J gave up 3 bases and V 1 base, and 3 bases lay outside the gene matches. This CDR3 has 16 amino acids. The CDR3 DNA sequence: TGTGCCAGCAGCCAAGCGGCTAGCGGGGGGGAAGAGACCCAGTACTTC. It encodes CASSQAASGGEETQYF.

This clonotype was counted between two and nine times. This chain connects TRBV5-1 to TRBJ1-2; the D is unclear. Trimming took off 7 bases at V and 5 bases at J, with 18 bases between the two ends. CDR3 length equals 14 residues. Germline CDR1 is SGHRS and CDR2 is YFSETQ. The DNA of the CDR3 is TGCGCCAGCTTCGGACCGATTTTTTATTATGGCTACACCTTC. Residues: CASFGPIFYYGYTF.

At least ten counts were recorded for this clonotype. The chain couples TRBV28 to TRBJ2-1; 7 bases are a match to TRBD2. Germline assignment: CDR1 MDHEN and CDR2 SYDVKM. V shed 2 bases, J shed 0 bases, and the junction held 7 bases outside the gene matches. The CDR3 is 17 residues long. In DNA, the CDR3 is TGTGCCAGCAGTTTAGTCACCGGGGGGAGCTCCTACAATGAGCAGTTCTTC. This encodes CASSLVTGGSSYNEQFF.

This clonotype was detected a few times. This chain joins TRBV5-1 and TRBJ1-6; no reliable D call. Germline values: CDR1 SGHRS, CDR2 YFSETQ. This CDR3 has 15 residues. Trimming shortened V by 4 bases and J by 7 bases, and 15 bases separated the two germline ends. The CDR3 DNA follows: TGCGCCAGCAGCCAATCTCGGTCGGGGAATTCACCCCTCCACTTT. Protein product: CASSQSRSGNSPLHF.

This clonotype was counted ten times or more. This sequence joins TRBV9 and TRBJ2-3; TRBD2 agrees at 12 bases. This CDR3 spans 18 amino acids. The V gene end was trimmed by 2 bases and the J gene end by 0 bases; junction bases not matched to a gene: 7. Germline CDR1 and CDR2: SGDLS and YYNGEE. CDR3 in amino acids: CASSVTSGGSTSTDTQYF. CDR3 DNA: TGTGCCAGCAGCGTGACTAGCGGGGGATCGACTAGCACAGATACGCAGTATTTT. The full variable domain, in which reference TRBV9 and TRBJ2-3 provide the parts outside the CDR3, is DSGVTQTPKHLITATGQRVTLRCSPRSGDLSVYWYQQSLDQGLQFLIQYYNGEERAKGNILERFSAQQFPDLHSELNLSSLELGDSALYFCASSVTSGGSTSTDTQYFGPGTRLTVL.

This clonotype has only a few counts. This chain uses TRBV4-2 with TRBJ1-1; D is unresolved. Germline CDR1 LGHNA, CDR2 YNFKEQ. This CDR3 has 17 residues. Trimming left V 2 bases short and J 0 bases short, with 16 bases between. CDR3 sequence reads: CASSQKALGLMNTEAFF. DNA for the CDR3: TGTGCCAGCAGCCAAAAAGCACTAGGGCTTATGAACACTGAAGCTTTCTTT.

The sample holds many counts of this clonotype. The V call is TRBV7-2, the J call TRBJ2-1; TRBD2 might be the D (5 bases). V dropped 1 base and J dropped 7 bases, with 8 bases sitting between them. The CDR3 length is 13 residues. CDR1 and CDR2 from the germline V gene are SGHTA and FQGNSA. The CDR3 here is CASSLEPGNEQFF. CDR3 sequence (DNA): TGTGCCAGCAGCTTAGAGCCGGGGAATGAGCAGTTCTTC.

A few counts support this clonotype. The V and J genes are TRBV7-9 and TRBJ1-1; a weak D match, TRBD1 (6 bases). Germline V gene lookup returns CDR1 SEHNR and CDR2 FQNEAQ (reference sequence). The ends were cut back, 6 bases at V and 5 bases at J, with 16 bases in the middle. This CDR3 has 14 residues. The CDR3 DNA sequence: TGTGCCAGCAGATCTGTTGAGGGGGGGACTGAAGCTTTCTTT. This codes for CASRSVEGGTEAFF.

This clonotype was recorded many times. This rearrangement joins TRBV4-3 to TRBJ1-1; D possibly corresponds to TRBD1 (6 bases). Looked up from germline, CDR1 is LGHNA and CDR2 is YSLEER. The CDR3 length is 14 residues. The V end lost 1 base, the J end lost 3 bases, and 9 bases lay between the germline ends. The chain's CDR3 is CASSQAGADTEAFF. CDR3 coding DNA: TGCGCCAGCAGCCAAGCGGGGGCCGACACTGAAGCTTTCTTT.

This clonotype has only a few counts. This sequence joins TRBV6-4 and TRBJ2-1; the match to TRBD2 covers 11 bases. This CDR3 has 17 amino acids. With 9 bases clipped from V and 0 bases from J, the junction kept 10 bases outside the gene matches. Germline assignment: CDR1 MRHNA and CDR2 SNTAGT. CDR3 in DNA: TGTGCCAGTAGAACTAGCGGGGGTCCCAGCTCCTACAATGAGCAGTTCTTC. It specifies CASRTSGGPSSYNEQFF.

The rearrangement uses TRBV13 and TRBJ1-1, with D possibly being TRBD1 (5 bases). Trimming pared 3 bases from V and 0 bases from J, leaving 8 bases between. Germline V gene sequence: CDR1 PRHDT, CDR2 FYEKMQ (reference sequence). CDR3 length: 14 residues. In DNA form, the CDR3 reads TGTGCCAGCAGCTTCAGGGCTTTGAACACTGAAGCTTTCTTT. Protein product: CASSFRALNTEAFF.

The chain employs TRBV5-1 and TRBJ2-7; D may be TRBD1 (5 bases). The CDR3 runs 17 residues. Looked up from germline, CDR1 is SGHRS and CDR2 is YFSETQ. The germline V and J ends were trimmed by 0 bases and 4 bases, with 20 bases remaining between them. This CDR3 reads CASSLVTGSKDGYEQYF. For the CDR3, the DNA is TGCGCCAGCAGCTTGGTAACAGGATCGAAGGACGGATACGAGCAGTACTTC.

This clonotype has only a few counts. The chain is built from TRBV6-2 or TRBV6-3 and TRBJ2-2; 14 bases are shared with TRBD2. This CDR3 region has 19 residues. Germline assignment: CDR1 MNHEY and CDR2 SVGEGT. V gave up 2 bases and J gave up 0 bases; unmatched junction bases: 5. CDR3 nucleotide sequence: TGTGCCAGCAGTTACCCTAGGACTAGCGGGGGGCCGAACACCGGGGAGCTGTTTTTT. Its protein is CASSYPRTSGGPNTGELFF.

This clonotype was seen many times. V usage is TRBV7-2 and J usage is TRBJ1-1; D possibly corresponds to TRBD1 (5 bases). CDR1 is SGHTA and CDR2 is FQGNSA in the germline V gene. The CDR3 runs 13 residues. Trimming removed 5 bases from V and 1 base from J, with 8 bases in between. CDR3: CASSPTGNTEAFF. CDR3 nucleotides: TGTGCCAGCAGCCCTACAGGGAACACTGAAGCTTTCTTT.